Listed below are T cell receptor beta chains from one sample, sequenced in a study of Ad26.COV2.S vaccination and SARS-CoV-2 variants. Assay used: immunoSEQ multiplex PCR; TCRdb lists only in-frame clones, some missing. The top ten clones hold 12% of a sample with around 400,000 clones, approximately 92% of them seen once. The sequenced sample was peripheral blood, obtained in a trial of Ad26.COV2.S vaccine versus placebo. These receptor sequences come from a person aged 18-65 years who received the Ad26.COV2.S COVID-19 vaccine or a placebo. CDR3s include the opening cysteine and the closing phenylalanine or tryptophan. Fields, in order: clone size, V gene, J gene, D gene, CDR3 protein, CDR3 DNA. D genes are given only for firm matches. Clone size is not always given. Where it is, it says once, few, many or a class for expanded clones.

>once|TRBV11-2|TRBJ2-2|TRBD2
CASSRLAGASGELFF
TGTGCCAGCAGCCGATTAGCGGGAGCGAGCGGGGAGCTGTTTTTT
>-|TRBV5-8|TRBJ2-7|-
CASSYTSTEQYF
TGTGCCAGCAGCTACACTAGCACCGAGCAGTACTTC
>-|TRBV19|TRBJ1-2|TRBD1
CASRHGTVLNGYTF
TGTGCCAGTCGCCATGGGACAGTACTAAATGGCTACACCTTC
>-|TRBV7-8|TRBJ2-5|TRBD2
CASSSRAAGVGQETQYF
TGTGCCAGCAGCTCGCGAGCTGCGGGAGTGGGACAAGAGACCCAGTACTTC
>once|TRBV4-3|TRBJ2-1|-
CASSPSSSVINEQFF
TGCGCCAGCAGCCCCTCAAGCTCGGTAATCAATGAGCAGTTCTTC
>-|TRBV12-5|TRBJ2-1|TRBD1
CASGSGQPGNEQFF
TGTGCTAGTGGCTCGGGACAGCCAGGGAATGAGCAGTTCTTC
>-|TRBV6-4|TRBJ2-3|-
CASSDSTGEPDTQYF
TGTGCCAGCAGTGACTCGACGGGGGAACCAGATACGCAGTATTTT
>-|TRBV27|TRBJ2-1|-
CASRSGSSYNEQFF
TGTGCCAGCAGGAGTGGGAGCTCCTACAATGAGCAGTTCTTC
>-|TRBV2|TRBJ2-7|-
CASSERGTRTYEQYF
TGTGCCAGCAGTGAAAGGGGGACCCGTACCTACGAGCAGTACTTC
>-|TRBV6-2/TRBV6-3|TRBJ1-1|TRBD1
CASSYRRGQGANTEAFF
TGTGCCAGCAGTTACCGAAGGGGACAGGGGGCAAACACTGAAGCTTTCTTT
>-|TRBV11-3|TRBJ2-3|TRBD1
CASRLGQTSTDTQYF
TGTGCCAGCAGGTTGGGACAGACGAGCACAGATACGCAGTATTTT
>-|TRBV28|TRBJ2-5|-
CASSSIKGEQETQYF
TGTGCCAGCAGTTCCATTAAGGGAGAACAGGAGACCCAGTACTTC
>-|TRBV18|TRBJ2-3|-
CASSPPGGTDTQYF
TGTGCCAGCTCACCACCGGGTGGAACAGATACGCAGTATTTT
>-|TRBV30|TRBJ2-1|TRBD2
CAWTGTSGRHSYNEQFF
TGTGCCTGGACAGGGACTAGCGGGAGACACTCCTACAATGAGCAGTTCTTC
>-|TRBV6-2/TRBV6-3|TRBJ2-7|-
CASSFGLSSYEQYF
TGTGCCAGCAGTTTTGGCTTGTCCTCCTACGAGCAGTACTTC
>-|TRBV28|TRBJ2-1|TRBD2
CASSHGGGAYNEQFF
TGTGCCAGCAGCCATGGGGGGGGTGCCTACAATGAGCAGTTCTTC
>-|TRBV18|TRBJ2-2|TRBD2
CASSPPGTSWTGELFF
TGTGCCAGCTCACCCCCCGGGACTAGTTGGACCGGGGAGCTGTTTTTT
>-|TRBV6-2/TRBV6-3|TRBJ2-4|-
CASSYSVRLRGAKNIQYF
TGTGCCAGCAGTTACTCAGTCCGACTCCGGGGAGCCAAAAACATTCAGTACTTC
>-|TRBV6-5|TRBJ2-7|TRBD1
CASSRGQGDYEQYF
TGTGCCAGCAGCCGGGGACAGGGCGACTACGAGCAGTACTTC
>-|TRBV2|TRBJ1-2|-
CASSVNRVSNYGYTF
TGTGCCAGCAGTGTAAACAGGGTTTCCAACTATGGCTACACCTTC
>-|TRBV11-3|TRBJ2-1|-
CASSLRGYNEQFF
TGTGCCAGCAGCTTACGGGGGTACAATGAGCAGTTCTTC
>-|TRBV18|TRBJ2-1|TRBD2
CASSSDLLAGSYNEQFF
TGTGCCAGCTCGTCAGATTTACTAGCGGGCTCCTACAATGAGCAGTTCTTC
>-|TRBV9|TRBJ2-2|-
CASSVQGLTGELFF
TGTGCCAGCAGCGTACAGGGGTTAACCGGGGAGCTGTTTTTT
>-|TRBV11-3|TRBJ2-1|TRBD2
CASRPRLAGATVEQFF
TGTGCCAGCAGGCCCCGACTAGCGGGAGCCACAGTTGAGCAGTTCTTC
>-|TRBV6-6|TRBJ1-4|-
CASSEGSARVNF
TGTGCCAGCAGTGAGGGATCCGCGCGCGTGAATTTT
>-|TRBV11-2|TRBJ2-3|-
CASRSSQDTQYF
TGTGCCAGCAGGAGTTCACAAGATACGCAGTATTTT
>-|TRBV27|TRBJ2-1|TRBD1
CASTRDRGNNEQFF
TGTGCCAGCACCCGGGACAGGGGGAACAATGAGCAGTTCTTC
>-|TRBV6-4|TRBJ2-1|TRBD2
CASSDSTSGGNNEQFF
TGTGCCAGCAGTGACTCGACTAGCGGGGGGAACAATGAGCAGTTCTTC
>-|TRBV12-3/TRBV12-4|TRBJ2-1|-
CASGRLAYNEQFF
TGTGCCAGTGGGAGGTTGGCGTACAATGAGCAGTTCTTC
>-|TRBV4-3|TRBJ2-7|-
CASSHLGSSYEQYF
TGCGCCAGCAGCCACCTAGGAAGCTCCTACGAGCAGTACTTC
>-|TRBV5-1|TRBJ2-3|TRBD1
CASSLDRTGADTQYF
TGCGCCAGCAGCTTGGATCGGACAGGGGCAGATACGCAGTATTTT
>many|TRBV9|TRBJ2-1|-
CASSGPGKEQFF
TGTGCCAGCAGCGGACCCGGGAAAGAGCAGTTCTTC
>-|TRBV7-2|TRBJ2-5|TRBD2
CASSLAPSGRRETQYF
TGTGCCAGCAGCTTAGCCCCCAGCGGGAGGAGAGAGACCCAGTACTTC
>-|TRBV6-7|TRBJ1-2|-
CASSYVGVNYGYTF
TGTGCCAGCAGTTACGTGGGGGTTAACTATGGCTACACCTTC
>-|TRBV19|TRBJ1-2|TRBD1
CASSLGQAVSYGYTF
TGTGCCAGTAGTCTTGGACAGGCTGTCTCCTATGGCTACACCTTC
>-|TRBV3-1/TRBV3-2|TRBJ2-7|-
CASSYTSYEQYF
TGTGCCAGCAGCTACACCTCCTACGAGCAGTACTTC
>-|TRBV28|TRBJ2-7|-
CASSHSEQYF
TGTGCCAGCAGCCACTCGGAGCAGTACTTC
>once|TRBV28|TRBJ2-7|-
CASSLQAGVPYEQYF
TGTGCCAGCAGTTTACAGGCAGGAGTCCCCTACGAGCAGTACTTC
>-|TRBV6-5|TRBJ2-3|TRBD1
CASSYGQGVDTQYF
TGTGCCAGCAGTTACGGTCAGGGGGTGGATACGCAGTATTTT
>-|TRBV7-8|TRBJ2-3|-
CASSRRADTQYF
TGTGCCAGCAGCCGGAGGGCAGATACGCAGTATTTT
>-|TRBV4-3|TRBJ2-7|-
CASSRLLGDEQYF
TGCGCCAGCAGCCGCCTCCTAGGGGACGAGCAGTACTTC
>-|TRBV30|TRBJ2-6|-
CAWSEGLSGANVLTF
TGTGCCTGGAGTGAGGGTCTCTCTGGGGCCAACGTCCTGACTTTC
>-|TRBV6-1|TRBJ1-4|-
CASSETVGGYEKLFF
TGTGCCAGCAGTGAAACGGTTGGGGGATATGAAAAACTGTTTTTT
>-|TRBV11-3|TRBJ2-7|-
CASSHGAGEQYF
TGTGCCAGCAGCCACGGGGCGGGCGAGCAGTACTTC
>-|TRBV9|TRBJ2-3|-
CASSLLAEGPTDTQYF
TGTGCCAGCAGCCTTTTAGCGGAAGGGCCCACAGATACGCAGTATTTT
>-|TRBV7-2|TRBJ2-7|-
CASSLGSGSPYEQYF
TGTGCCAGCAGCTTAGGTAGCGGTTCTCCCTACGAGCAGTACTTC
>-|TRBV7-2|TRBJ1-1|-
CASSSRQDEYEAFF
TGTGCCAGCAGCTCGCGACAGGATGAATATGAAGCTTTCTTT
>-|TRBV19|TRBJ1-5|TRBD1
CASSLTGGGNQPQHF
TGTGCCAGTAGCCTTACAGGGGGGGGGAATCAGCCCCAGCATTTT
>few|TRBV28|TRBJ1-2|TRBD1
CASSYASEDRHGYTF
TGTGCCAGCAGTTATGCCTCCGAGGACAGGCATGGCTACACCTTC
>-|TRBV3-1/TRBV3-2|TRBJ2-1|-
CASSQSGTRNEQFF
TGTGCCAGCAGCCAATCGGGGACTCGCAATGAGCAGTTCTTC
>-|TRBV24-1|TRBJ2-2|TRBD2
CATSRTSAGELFF
TGTGCCACCAGTAGGACTAGCGCCGGGGAGCTGTTTTTT
>-|TRBV23-1|TRBJ1-1|TRBD1
CASSRVREQGQMNTEAFF
TGCGCCAGCAGTCGGGTGAGAGAACAGGGACAGATGAACACTGAAGCTTTCTTT